This passage covers 22 T cell receptor beta chains from one sample sequenced in a study of blood T cell repertoires in COVID-19. Libraries were prepared by immunoSEQ multiplex PCR; TCRdb keeps only in-frame clonotypes and omits some of them. This sample carries about 150,000 clones, over 70% of them seen once, and the ten largest clones take under 7.5%. Input material: peripheral blood. The source is an elderly man with acute or convalescent COVID-19.

V is TRBV5-1 and J is TRBJ2-3, with D possibly matching TRBD2 (7 bases). The CDR3 consists of 15 residues. Per germline, CDR1 SGHRS and CDR2 YFSETQ. V was cut by 0 bases and J by 0 bases, with 8 bases left in between. CDR3 loop: CASSLEGGSTDTQYF. CDR3 in DNA: TGCGCCAGCAGCTTGGAGGGGGGGAGCACAGATACGCAGTATTTT.

The chain uses TRBV5-4 and TRBJ2-3; TRBD1 matches 10 bases. CDR3 length: 15 residues. Trimming at V came to 5 bases and at J to 5 bases, leaving 8 bases not matched to a gene. CDR1 and CDR2 (germline): SGHNT, YYREEE (reference sequence). The CDR3: CASSSGTGVVDTQYF. The CDR3 nucleotides read TGTGCCAGCAGTTCCGGGACAGGGGTAGTAGATACGCAGTATTTT.

This clone was detected once. The chain has TRBV7-9 and TRBJ2-3; 14 bases line up with TRBD2. Germline loops: CDR1 SEHNR, CDR2 FQNEAQ (reference sequence). The V segment lost 5 bases and the J segment 4 bases; nucleotides outside the gene matches: 2. CDR3 length: 15 residues. CDR3 sequence: CASSAGLAGADTQYF. CDR3 bases: TGTGCCAGCAGCGCGGGACTAGCGGGGGCAGATACGCAGTATTTT.

The genes are TRBV30 and TRBJ1-2; 9 nucleotides align to TRBD1. The trim removed 1 base at V and 5 bases at J, leaving 8 bases unmatched. The germline V gene has CDR1 GTSNPN and CDR2 SVGIG (reference sequence). The CDR3 covers 15 residues. This chain's CDR3 is CAWSEGDRVGYGYTF. In DNA form, the CDR3 reads TGTGCCTGGAGTGAGGGGGACAGGGTCGGGTATGGCTACACCTTC.

This chain links TRBV6-1 with TRBJ1-5, with 7 bases identical to TRBD1. Germline trimming cut 2 bases from V and 0 bases from J; bases unmatched to any gene: 4. CDR3 length equals 16 residues. Germline CDR1 MNHNS, CDR2 SASEGT. CDR3 DNA: TGTGCCAGCAGTGAAAGGGACAGAATTAGCAATCAGCCCCAGCATTTT. Amino acid sequence: CASSERDRISNQPQHF.

The chain links TRBV29-1 to TRBJ2-1; 8 nucleotides align to TRBD1. Germline CDR1 reads SQVTM; CDR2 reads ANQGSEA. The CDR3 covers 15 residues. V was clipped by 5 bases and J by 8 bases; unmatched bases: 14. CDR3 in amino acids: CSVSAGGRVPDEQFF. For the CDR3, the DNA is TGCAGCGTTTCCGCAGGGGGCAGGGTTCCGGATGAGCAGTTCTTC.

The chain recombines TRBV11-2 with TRBJ2-5; 8 bases are shared with TRBD1. Germline V gene lookup returns CDR1 SGHAT and CDR2 FQNNGV. The CDR3 contains 14 residues. The V segment lost 5 bases and the J segment 6 bases; nucleotides outside the gene matches: 8. CDR3 coding DNA: TGTGCCAGCAGCCACGCAGGGGGCCGGCAGACCCAGTACTTC. Translated: CASSHAGGRQTQYF.

This rearrangement joins TRBV28 to TRBJ2-5, with 9 bases that match TRBD1. V lost 8 bases to trimming and J lost 4 bases; unmatched junction nucleotides: 14. CDR3 size: 16 residues. Germline V CDR1 and CDR2: MDHEN, SYDVKM. The CDR3 protein is CASSRIDRGYGETQYF. DNA of the CDR3: TGTGCCAGCTCCAGGATTGACAGGGGGTATGGAGAGACCCAGTACTTC.

This chain links TRBV21-1 with TRBJ1-5; the table names TRBD1, a call not compared with the DNA. TRBV21-1 is tagged as a pseudogene. The CDR3 totals 17 residues. The CDR3 nucleotides read TGTGCCAGCAGCAAAGGAGGGGGATTTGTCTATAATCAGCCCCAGCATTTT. It codes for CASSKGGGFVYNQPQHF.

The chain combines TRBV11-3 with TRBJ2-7; 9 bases are shared with TRBD1. Germline assignment: CDR1 SGHNT and CDR2 YENEEA. With 1 base clipped from V and 6 bases from J, the junction kept 7 bases outside the gene matches. The CDR3 is made up of 15 amino acids. CDR3 nucleotide sequence: TGTGCCAGCAGCTTAGGGGGGACAGGGACTATCGAGCAGTACTTC. It is translated as CASSLGGTGTIEQYF.

The chain links TRBV29-1 to TRBJ2-7; maybe TRBD2 (5 bases). CDR1 is SQVTM, CDR2 ANQGSEA, per germline. V lost 6 bases to trimming and J lost 5 bases, with 17 bases between them. This CDR3 has 13 residues. The CDR3: CSVAKYSADEQYF. The CDR3, as DNA: TGCAGCGTCGCGAAGTATAGCGCGGACGAGCAGTACTTC.

This clone was observed a single time. This sequence joins TRBV24-1 and TRBJ2-1, with D perhaps TRBD2 (6 bases). Germline V CDR1 and CDR2: KGHDR, SFDVKD. The CDR3 length is 13 residues. Trimming took 4 bases from V and 10 from J, leaving 13 bases between them. CDR3 sequence reads: CATSDPGRGEQFF. DNA for the CDR3: TGTGCCACCAGTGACCCCGGCCGGGGGGAGCAGTTCTTC.

The chain uses TRBV18 and TRBJ2-5, with TRBD1 matching over 9 bases. The V segment lost 6 bases and the J segment 3 bases; nucleotides outside the gene matches: 8. The CDR3 totals 15 residues. Germline loops: CDR1 KGHSH, CDR2 LQKENI. The CDR3 sequence: CASSPGTGPKETQYF. CDR3 nucleotide sequence: TGTGCCAGCTCGCCCGGGACAGGGCCGAAAGAGACCCAGTACTTC.

V is TRBV10-1 and J is TRBJ1-1, with D perhaps TRBD1 (5 bases). Deletions cut 6 bases from V and 1 base from J, with 15 bases between. Germline values: CDR1 WNHNN, CDR2 SYGVQD (reference sequence). The CDR3 runs 15 residues. The CDR3 DNA reads TGCGCCAGCAGCCCCTTTCGGCAGGGGAACACTGAAGCTTTCTTT. Translated: CASSPFRQGNTEAFF.

Here the CDR3 reads CASTRDTPMNTEAFF. The DNA of the CDR3 is TGTGCCAGTACAAGGGACACCCCCATGAACACTGAAGCTTTCTTT. The genes are TRBV2 and TRBJ1-1, with D possibly matching TRBD1 (6 bases). This CDR3 spans 15 amino acids. Germline lookup yields CDR1 SNHLY and CDR2 FYNNEI. V shed 9 bases and J shed 0 bases, with 17 bases lying between them. Full variable domain (remainder filled in from reference TRBV2 and TRBJ1-1): EPEVTQTPSHQVTQMGQEVILRCVPISNHLYFYWYRQILGQKVEFLVSFYNNEISEKSEIFDDQFSVERPDGSNFTLKIRSTKLEDSAMYFCASTRDTPMNTEAFFGQGTRLTVV.

Notes on this clone: The junction departs from the called germline gene at one end, perhaps through a read error. The chain couples TRBV27 to TRBJ2-7, with D perhaps TRBD2 (6 bases). The length of the CDR3 is 16 residues. The germline CDR1 and CDR2 sequences are MNHEY and SMNVEV (reference sequence). CDR3 nucleotide sequence: TGTGCCAGCAGTGCCGCAGCCGGGACTTACATTTACGGGCAGTACTTC. It encodes CASSAAAGTYIYGQYF.

This chain connects TRBV4-1 to TRBJ2-2; TRBD2 matches at 7 bases. Germline values: CDR1 MGHRA, CDR2 YSYEKL. Trimming removed 1 base from V and 4 bases from J; junction bases left unmatched: 6. This CDR3 has 16 residues. The DNA of the CDR3 is TGCGCCAGCAGCCAAGGATCTAGCGGTCCCACCGGGGAGCTGTTTTTT. Protein sequence: CASSQGSSGPTGELFF.

This sequence joins TRBV6-5 and TRBJ2-3; 7 bases are a match to TRBD1. The V gene's germline CDR1 is MNHEY and CDR2 SVGAGI. Trimming at V came to 0 bases and at J to 2 bases, leaving 2 bases not matched to a gene. The CDR3 consists of 15 residues. In DNA form, the CDR3 reads TGTGCCAGCAGTTACTCGACAGGGAACACAGATACGCAGTATTTT. Translating gives CASSYSTGNTDTQYF.

The rearrangement uses TRBV5-8 and TRBJ1-5; 7 nucleotides line up with TRBD1. V was pared by 4 bases and J by 9 bases, with 13 bases of the junction left unmatched. Germline loops: CDR1 SGHTS, CDR2 YDEGEE. This CDR3 is 15 amino acids long. CDR3 nucleotides: TGTGCCAGCAGCCCCTGGCAGGGGGTGAGCGGGCCCCAGCATTTT. It specifies CASSPWQGVSGPQHF.

This sequence joins TRBV11-2 and TRBJ2-3; 10 positions match TRBD2. V lost 5 bases to trimming and J lost 2 bases; unmatched junction nucleotides: 10. This CDR3 comprises 17 residues. Germline V gene data show CDR1 as SGHAT and CDR2 as FQNNGV. This CDR3 is CASSPRGAGGYTDTQYF. In DNA, the CDR3 is TGTGCCAGCAGCCCCCGGGGAGCGGGGGGGTACACAGATACGCAGTATTTT.

This clone was counted a single time. J is TRBJ2-3 and V is TRBV10-1; TRBD2 matches at 11 bases. The CDR3 is 15 residues long. Germline V CDR1 and CDR2: WNHNN, SYGVQD (reference sequence). V lost 6 bases to trimming and J lost 0 bases; unmatched junction nucleotides: 2. CDR3 protein: CASSWTSGSTDTQYF. The CDR3 DNA reads as TGCGCCAGCAGCTGGACTAGCGGGAGCACAGATACGCAGTATTTT.

The chain uses TRBV5-1 and TRBJ2-5; possibly TRBD2 for D (6 bases). The CDR3 has 15 residues. V was cut by 0 bases and J by 4 bases, with 13 bases left in between. The germline gives CDR1 SGHRS, CDR2 YFSETQ. The CDR3 reads CASSLAGSGGETQYF. CDR3 DNA: TGCGCCAGCAGCTTGGCCGGGAGCGGAGGAGAGACCCAGTACTTC.